This T cell receptor (beta chain) was sequenced in a study of T cell repertoires in cytomegalovirus infection. About the study: Indicated by public TCR beta signatures were CMV infection and matching HLA type. Study-wide points: Cumulative frequency of public TCR beta families picked out carriers of CMV plus the relevant HLA. CMV-specific TCR beta clonotypes restricted by HLA-C dominated the ex vivo response.

This CDR3 is built from 15 residues. CDR1 and CDR2 from the germline V gene are SGHAT and FQDESV (reference sequence). The ends lost 5 bases at V and 3 bases at J; junction bases unmatched: 8. The count of this clonotype is one. Its antigen is not identified. TCRdb re-called the reads with MiXCR, one entry per CDR3 protein. The repertoire consists of roughly 230,000 distinct CDR3 sequences, with over 20% occurring once and the leading ten covering roughly 20%. The J gene is TRBJ1-1, the V gene TRBV11-1; 8 nucleotides agree with TRBD1. The sample comprised CD8+ T cells from PBMCs. The TCR comes from a human donor in good health (CMV status not recorded). Some clones in this sample may be carry-over from other donors' samples. The CDR3 region is CASSPTDRGYTEAFF. CDR3 DNA: TGTGCCAGCAGCCCGACCGACAGGGGCTACACTGAAGCTTTCTTT.